This is a list of T cell receptor beta chains from one sample in a study of identical twins. MiXCR was run by TCRdb on the 5' RACE reads, yielding one entry per CDR3 protein. The sample records over 200,000 distinct CDR3 sequences, around 10% being singletons. Sequenced: memory (CD45RO+) T cells sorted from blood. These receptors all come from a woman aged 18-29 years in good health. CDR3s include the opening cysteine and the closing phenylalanine or tryptophan. A D gene is named only where the DNA matches it firmly. Clone size is given for some rows only: seen once, a few or many times, or a class if the clone is expanded.

TRBJ2-1,TRBV6-6,.,TRBD1,TGTGCCAGCAGTAGGGACAGGGAGAATGAGCAGTTCTTC,CASSRDRENEQFF
TRBJ1-1,TRBV20-1,few,.,TGCAGTGCTAGAGAGGGGGACGGGCGAGCTTTCTTT,CSAREGDGRAFF
TRBJ2-7,TRBV12-3/TRBV12-4,many,.,TGTGCCAGCAGTTTTGGAAATACTTACGAGCAGTACTTC,CASSFGNTYEQYF
TRBJ2-1,TRBV12-3/TRBV12-4,many,TRBD2,TGTGCCAGCAGCTTGGCGGGGGGGCCGAATGAGCAGTTCTTC,CASSLAGGPNEQFF
TRBJ2-2,TRBV12-3/TRBV12-4,.,TRBD2,TGTGCCAGCAGCGGGGGGGCCGGGACCGGGGAGCTGTTTTTT,CASSGGAGTGELFF
TRBJ2-3,TRBV2,few,TRBD1,TGTGCCAGCAGGTTCAGGGGGGATACGCAGTATTTT,CASRFRGDTQYF
TRBJ2-7,TRBV29-1,few,.,TGCAGCGTTGGAGGCCAGAATCGTAGGGAGCAGTACTTC,CSVGGQNRREQYF
TRBJ2-1,TRBV9,.,.,TGTGCCAGCAGCGTAGCCCCCTACAATGAGCAGTTCTTC,CASSVAPYNEQFF
TRBJ2-7,TRBV20-1,few,.,TGCAGTGCTCAATACTCCGGAGTGGACGAGCAGTACTTC,CSAQYSGVDEQYF
TRBJ1-1,TRBV24-1,few,.,TGTGCCACCATTAGGACTGAAGCTTTCTTT,CATIRTEAFF
TRBJ2-3,TRBV6-5,many,.,TGTGCCAGCAACGGATTATCAGATACGCAGTATTTT,CASNGLSDTQYF
TRBJ2-3,TRBV9,.,TRBD2,TGTGCCAGCAGCGGGAACAGCGGGGGCCAATTAGATACGCAGTATTTT,CASSGNSGGQLDTQYF
TRBJ2-2,TRBV7-8,many,.,TGTGCCAGCAGCGCACTAGCCGACGGGGAGCTGTTTTTT,CASSALADGELFF
TRBJ1-1,TRBV7-2,few,TRBD1,TGTGCCAGCAGCTTCGACAGGGGGTATGAAGCTTTCTTT,CASSFDRGYEAFF
TRBJ1-4,TRBV5-4,.,TRBD1,TGTGCCAGCAGCTTGCAGACAGGGTCGGATGAAAAACTGTTTTTT,CASSLQTGSDEKLFF
TRBJ1-5,TRBV6-5,few,TRBD1,TGTGCCAGCAGTTTAGGACAGGTCAATCAGCCCCAGCATTTT,CASSLGQVNQPQHF
TRBJ1-1,TRBV12-3/TRBV12-4,few,.,TGTGCCAGCAGTTTTATGGGGGACACTGAAGCTTTCTTT,CASSFMGDTEAFF
TRBJ2-3,TRBV29-1,few,.,TGCAGCGTTGTAAGATCGGCAGGAGGAGCAGATACGCAGTATTTT,CSVVRSAGGADTQYF
TRBJ2-7,TRBV6-5,.,.,TGTGCCAGCAGTTACTCACGGGAGCTCCCCTACGAGCAGTACTTC,CASSYSRELPYEQYF
TRBJ2-2,TRBV7-2,many,.,TGTGCCAGCAGCTCCATAGACAGCACCGGGGAGCTGTTTTTT,CASSSIDSTGELFF
TRBJ2-1,TRBV7-2,many,.,TGTGCCAGCGGCCCTGGGCGGAAATACAATGAGCAGTTCTTC,CASGPGRKYNEQFF
TRBJ1-2,TRBV5-1,.,.,TGCGCCAGCAGCTTGGAGGGGTCTGGCTACACCTTC,CASSLEGSGYTF
TRBJ1-6,TRBV5-8,.,.,TGTGCCAGCAGCCCCAGACGGGATTATTATTCACCCCTCCACTTT,CASSPRRDYYSPLHF
TRBJ1-1,TRBV3-1,.,.,TGTGCCAGCAGCAGGGCAACAGGCGGTCGGGGGGCTTTCTTT,CASSRATGGRGAFF
TRBJ2-1,TRBV9,few,.,TGTGCCAGCAGCGACGGCCCTTACAATGAGCAGTTCTTC,CASSDGPYNEQFF
TRBJ2-1,TRBV15,few,TRBD2,TGTGCCACCAGCACCGGACTAGTCAATGAGCAGTTCTTC,CATSTGLVNEQFF
TRBJ1-1,TRBV5-1,few,.,TGCGCCAGCAGCTTTGGCGAAATGAACACTGAAGCTTTCTTT,CASSFGEMNTEAFF
TRBJ2-2,TRBV9,many,TRBD2,TGTGCCAGCAGCGCAAGACTAGCGGGAAGTACCAACACCGGGGAGCTGTTTTTT,CASSARLAGSTNTGELFF
TRBJ2-7,TRBV20-1,many,.,TGCAGTGCTAGTAGGGGCTCCTACGAGCAGTACTTC,CSASRGSYEQYF
TRBJ2-1,TRBV12-5,.,.,TGTGCTAGTACTACGGGGACTCCTACCTACAATGAGCAGTTCTTC,CASTTGTPTYNEQFF
TRBJ1-3,TRBV18,many,.,TGTGCCAGCTCAGAAGGACAGCGAGGAAACACCATATATTTT,CASSEGQRGNTIYF
TRBJ1-6,TRBV12-3/TRBV12-4,many,.,TGTGCCAGCAGTCTGACGAGGGGGTACGATTCACCCCTCCACTTT,CASSLTRGYDSPLHF
TRBJ2-7,TRBV12-3/TRBV12-4,few,.,TGTGCCAGCAGGTCAGACAGCTCCTACGAGCAGTACTTC,CASRSDSSYEQYF
TRBJ2-1,TRBV14,few,.,TGTGCCAGCAGCACCCCCTACGGGGTGGCTGAGCAGTTCTTC,CASSTPYGVAEQFF
TRBJ2-1,TRBV4-3,few,TRBD2,TGCGCCAGCAGCCAAATGCCGGGCGGGAGGTGGAATGAGCAGTTCTTC,CASSQMPGGRWNEQFF
TRBJ2-4,TRBV7-2,few,TRBD2,TGTGCCAGCAGCTTGGGGTCGGGGGGTAACGGGATTCAGTACTTC,CASSLGSGGNGIQYF
TRBJ1-1,TRBV6-4,.,TRBD1,TGTGCCAGTTTCCGGGACAGGGGTAACACTGAAGCTTTCTTT,CASFRDRGNTEAFF
TRBJ2-7,TRBV27,.,TRBD2,TGTGCCAGCAGTTCCTGGACTAGCGGGACCTACGAGCAGTACTTC,CASSSWTSGTYEQYF
TRBJ2-2,TRBV27,few,.,TGTGCCAGCAGTTTTTCGGCCGCCCATGCGAACACCGGGGAGCTGTTTTTT,CASSFSAAHANTGELFF
TRBJ2-7,TRBV3-1,.,TRBD2,TGTGCCAGCACCGCCGGGACTAGGTCCTACGAGCAGTACTTC,CASTAGTRSYEQYF
TRBJ1-1,TRBV5-5,few,TRBD1,TGTGCCAGCAGCTTAAACCCCGGGACAGGGGGACGGACTGAAGCTTTCTTT,CASSLNPGTGGRTEAFF
TRBJ1-3,TRBV6-6,.,.,TGTGCCAGCAGTTTCGGAGGAGGAAACACCATATATTTT,CASSFGGGNTIYF
TRBJ1-1,TRBV28,few,.,TGTGCCAGCAGCCGGAGGAGACAGCTGAACACTGAAGCTTTCTTT,CASSRRRQLNTEAFF
TRBJ2-7,TRBV3-1,.,TRBD2,TGTGCCAGCAGTCAACGACTAGCGGGGAGCTCCTACGAGCAGTACTTC,CASSQRLAGSSYEQYF
TRBJ2-1,TRBV19,many,TRBD2,TGTGCCAGTAGTACCGGGACTAGCGCCTACAATGAGCAGTTCTTC,CASSTGTSAYNEQFF
TRBJ1-1,TRBV29-1,many,.,TGCAGCGTCGTGGACAGTCGGTCCGCTTTCTTT,CSVVDSRSAFF
TRBJ2-1,TRBV7-2,.,.,TGTGCCAGCAGCTTAGCCCCGGGAGTAGGGCAGTTCTTC,CASSLAPGVGQFF
TRBJ2-5,TRBV5-1,few,.,TGCGCCAGCAGGAACTCGCAGGGGGGGGAGACCCAGTACTTC,CASRNSQGGETQYF
TRBJ2-7,TRBV2,few,.,TGTGCCAGCAAACTAGGACGGGCTAGAGAGCAGTACTTC,CASKLGRAREQYF
TRBJ2-6,TRBV5-1,.,.,TGCGCCAGCAGCTTGCCTGGGGCTGGGGCCAACGTCCTGACTTTC,CASSLPGAGANVLTF
TRBJ1-1,TRBV5-1,few,.,TGCGCCAGCAGTATCTCCGGGGTCACTGAAGCTTTCTTT,CASSISGVTEAFF
TRBJ2-1,TRBV21-1,.,.,TGTGCCAGCAGCGCACCAGCGGGGGTCCACTCATGCTCCTACAATGAGCAGTTCTTC,CASSAPAGVHSCSYNEQFF